This T cell receptor (beta chain) was sequenced during a study of blood T cell repertoires in COVID-19. Across the whole study: Collection of acute and convalescent COVID-19 samples took place in the United States, Italy and Spain.

Clones were read by immunoSEQ multiplex PCR, and TCRdb kept only the in-frame ones, dropping some. The sample lists around 400,000 clones; roughly four fifths were seen once. The CDR3 consists of 15 residues. Deletions cut 10 bases from V and 3 bases from J, with 20 bases between. Germline values: CDR1 SGHTS, CDR2 YDEGEE. The chain is built from TRBV5-8 and TRBJ1-5, with a possible D match to TRBD1 (5 bases). The material sequenced was PBMCs or T cells enriched from blood (not recorded which). The sequence came from a woman between 50 and 59 years old who had recovered from COVID-19. The CDR3 region is CASPVGGMINQPQHF. The DNA for the CDR3 is TGTGCCTCCCCGGTGGGGGGGATGATCAATCAGCCCCAGCATTTT.